A few counts support the clone carrying this TCR beta chain. As yet, its antigen is unknown. Scientists made TCR beta libraries using quantitative 5'-RACE with molecular barcodes. TCRdb itself ran the 5' RACE reads through MiXCR, one entry per CDR3 protein. The top ten clones hold 30% to 35% of a sample with 130,000 or so distinct CDR3 sequences, 17% of them seen once. The entry originates in a study of CD8 T cells in ankylosing spondylitis. Study results and limitations: A motif of under ten highly homologous TCR beta variants was seen as apparently characteristic of ankylosing spondylitis blood. Both synovial fluid and blood in reactive arthritis had previously been reported to carry some motif variants. Matched synovial fluid from ankylosing spondylitis patients was reported to be enriched for disease-linked clones.

Sequencing was done on a sample of blood, either unsorted or a sorted T cell fraction (not recorded which). This receptor was obtained from a male donor with ankylosing spondylitis.

CDR3 in DNA: TGTGCCAGCAGTTGGACAGGGAGTTCCCAGCCCCAGCATTTT. Its protein is CASSWTGSSQPQHF. The J gene is TRBJ1-5, the V gene TRBV27; TRBD1 matches 8 bases. Germline loops: CDR1 MNHEY, CDR2 SMNVEV (reference sequence). With 4 bases clipped from V and 7 bases from J, the junction kept 6 bases outside the gene matches. The CDR3 extends over 14 amino acids.